This T cell receptor beta chain was recorded in a study of T cell responses to AZD1222 COVID-19 vaccine. Assay: immunoSEQ multiplex PCR; the TCRdb copy retains only in-frame clones and omits some. The sample gives more than 95,000 clones, 85% to 90% of which show up once; around 4.4% is in the top ten. The V gene lost 1 base and the J gene lost 3 bases, with 13 bases spanning the gap. Germline V gene sequence: CDR1 LGHNA, CDR2 YSLEER. The CDR3 has 16 residues. This clonotype was sampled from an adult who received the AZD1222 COVID-19 vaccine. Sequenced material: peripheral blood, taken 28 days after the second AZD1222 dose. This rearrangement joins TRBV4-3 to TRBJ1-5; TRBD1 is a possible D gene (6 bases). The CDR3 region is CASSQGGGADNQPQHF. CDR3 in DNA: TGCGCCAGCAGCCAAGGAGGGGGGGCGGACAATCAGCCCCAGCATTTT.